Included here is one T cell receptor (beta chain) sequence, with context. The source material, RNA transcripts, was used to amplify TCR beta CDR3 regions. TCR CDR3 regions were first amplified by RT-PCR with HTBI primers. TCRdb ran MiXCR on the multiplex PCR reads and lists one entry per CDR3 protein. In the table there are 450,000 to 700,000 distinct CDR3 sequences, 40% to 55% of which are singletons. The sample originates from a study of T cells in Graves' hyperthyroidism and ophthalmopathy. The CDR3 consists of 16 residues. Germline trimming cut 4 bases from V and 0 bases from J; bases unmatched to any gene: 9. The germline V gene has CDR1 MNHNY and CDR2 SVGAGI (reference sequence).

The specimen was peripheral blood or thyroid tissue (not recorded which). This receptor was obtained from a woman aged 18-30 years with Graves' hyperthyroidism. The J gene is TRBJ2-7, the V gene TRBV6-6, with 7 bases matching TRBD2. The chain's CDR3 is CASSFVAGGSSYEQYF. The CDR3 region has the DNA TGTGCCAGCAGTTTTGTAGCGGGCGGCAGCTCCTACGAGCAGTACTTC.